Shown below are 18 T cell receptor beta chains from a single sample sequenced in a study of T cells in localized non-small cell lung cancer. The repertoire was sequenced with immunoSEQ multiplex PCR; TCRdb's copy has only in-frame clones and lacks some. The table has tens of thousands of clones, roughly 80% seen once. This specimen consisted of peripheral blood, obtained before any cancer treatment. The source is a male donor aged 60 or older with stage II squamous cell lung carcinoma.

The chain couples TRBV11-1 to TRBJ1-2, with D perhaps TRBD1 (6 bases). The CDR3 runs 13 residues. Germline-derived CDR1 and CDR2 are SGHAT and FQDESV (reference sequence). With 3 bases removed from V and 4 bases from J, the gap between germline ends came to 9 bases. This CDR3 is CASSLGRGYGYTF. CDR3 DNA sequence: TGTGCCAGCAGCTTGGGCAGGGGCTATGGCTACACCTTC.

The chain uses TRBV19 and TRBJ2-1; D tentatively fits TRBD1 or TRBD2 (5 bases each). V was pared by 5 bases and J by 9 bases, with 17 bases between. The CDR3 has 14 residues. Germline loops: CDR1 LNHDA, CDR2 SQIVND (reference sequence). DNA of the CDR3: TGTGCCAGTAGTGTCCTCCGGGACCGGAGTGAGCAGTTCTTC. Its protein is CASSVLRDRSEQFF.

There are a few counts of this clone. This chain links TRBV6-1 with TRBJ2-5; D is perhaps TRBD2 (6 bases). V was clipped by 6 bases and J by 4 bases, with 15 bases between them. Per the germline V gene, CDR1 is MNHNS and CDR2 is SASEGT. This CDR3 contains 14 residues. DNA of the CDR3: TGTGCCAGCAGCGAGCGGCGGGGCGGAGAGACCCAGTACTTC. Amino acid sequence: CASSERRGGETQYF.

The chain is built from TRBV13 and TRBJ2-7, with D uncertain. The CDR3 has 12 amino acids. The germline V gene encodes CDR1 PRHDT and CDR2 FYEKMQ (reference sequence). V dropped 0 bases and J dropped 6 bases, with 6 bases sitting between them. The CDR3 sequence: CASSLGVGEQYF. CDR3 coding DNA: TGTGCCAGCAGCTTAGGCGTTGGCGAGCAGTACTTC.

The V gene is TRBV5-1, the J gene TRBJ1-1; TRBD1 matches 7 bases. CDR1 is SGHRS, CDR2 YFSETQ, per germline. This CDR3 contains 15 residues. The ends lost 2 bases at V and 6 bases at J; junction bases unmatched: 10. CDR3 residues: CASSFDDREYAEAFF. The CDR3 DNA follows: TGCGCCAGCAGCTTCGATGACAGGGAGTACGCTGAAGCTTTCTTT.

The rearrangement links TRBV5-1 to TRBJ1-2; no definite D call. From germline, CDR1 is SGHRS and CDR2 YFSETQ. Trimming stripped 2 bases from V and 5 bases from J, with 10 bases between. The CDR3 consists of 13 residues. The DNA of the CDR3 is TGCGCCAGCAGCTTATTCAGTTCTTATGGCTACACCTTC. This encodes CASSLFSSYGYTF.

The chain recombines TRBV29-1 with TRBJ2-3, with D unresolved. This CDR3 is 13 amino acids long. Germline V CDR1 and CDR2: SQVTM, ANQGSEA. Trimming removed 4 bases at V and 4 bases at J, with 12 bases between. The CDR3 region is CSVGRSRPDTQYF. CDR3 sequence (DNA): TGCAGCGTTGGCAGGTCTCGGCCAGATACGCAGTATTTT.

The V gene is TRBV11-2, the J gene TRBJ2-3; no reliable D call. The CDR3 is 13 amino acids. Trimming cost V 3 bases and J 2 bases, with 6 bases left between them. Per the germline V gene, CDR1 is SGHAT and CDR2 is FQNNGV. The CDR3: CASSLGYTDTQYF. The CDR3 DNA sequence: TGTGCCAGCAGCTTGGGGTACACAGATACGCAGTATTTT. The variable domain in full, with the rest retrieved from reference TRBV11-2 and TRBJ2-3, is EAGVAQSPRYKIIEKRQSVAFWCNPISGHATLYWYQQILGQGPKLLIQFQNNGVVDDSQLPKDRFSAERLKGVDSTLKIQPAKLEDSAVYLCASSLGYTDTQYFGPGTRLTVL.

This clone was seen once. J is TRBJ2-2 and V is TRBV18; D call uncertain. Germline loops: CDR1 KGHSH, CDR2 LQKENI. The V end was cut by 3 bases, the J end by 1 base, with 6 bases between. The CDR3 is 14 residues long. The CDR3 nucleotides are TGTGCCAGCTCACCGGACGGGAACACCGGGGAGCTGTTTTTT. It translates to CASSPDGNTGELFF.

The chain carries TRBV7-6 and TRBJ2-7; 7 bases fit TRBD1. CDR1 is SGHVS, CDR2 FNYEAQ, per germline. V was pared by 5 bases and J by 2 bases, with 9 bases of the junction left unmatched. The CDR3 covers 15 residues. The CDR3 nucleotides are TGTGCCAGCAGCCCCCGGACAGGTCCGACCTACGAGCAGTACTTC. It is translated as CASSPRTGPTYEQYF.

The CDR3 region has the DNA TGCGCCAGCAGCTTTGCAGGGGGAATCTCTGGCTACACCTTC. This encodes CASSFAGGISGYTF. V gene TRBV5-1 combines with J gene TRBJ1-2; 7 nucleotides align to TRBD1. There are 14 residues in the CDR3. Per the germline V gene, CDR1 is SGHRS and CDR2 is YFSETQ. The V and J ends lost 2 bases and 7 bases, in that order; junction bases with no gene match: 8.

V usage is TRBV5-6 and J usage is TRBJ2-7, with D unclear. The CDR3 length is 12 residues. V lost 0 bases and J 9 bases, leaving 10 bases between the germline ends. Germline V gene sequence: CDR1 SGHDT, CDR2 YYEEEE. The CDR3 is CASSLGVTGQYF. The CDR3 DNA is TGTGCCAGCAGCTTGGGAGTCACCGGGCAGTACTTC.

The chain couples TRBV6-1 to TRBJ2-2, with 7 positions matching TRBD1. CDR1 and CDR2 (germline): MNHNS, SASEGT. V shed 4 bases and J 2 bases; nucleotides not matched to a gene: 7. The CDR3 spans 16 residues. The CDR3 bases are TGTGCCAGCAGTGCCCTGACAGGGAGAAACACCGGGGAGCTGTTTTTT. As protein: CASSALTGRNTGELFF.

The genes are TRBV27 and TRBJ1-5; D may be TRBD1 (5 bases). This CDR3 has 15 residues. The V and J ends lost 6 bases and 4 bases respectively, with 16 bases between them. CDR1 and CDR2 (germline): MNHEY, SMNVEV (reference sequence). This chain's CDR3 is CASSSSGTTNQPQHF. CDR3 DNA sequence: TGTGCCAGCAGCTCTTCCGGGACGACAAATCAGCCCCAGCATTTT.

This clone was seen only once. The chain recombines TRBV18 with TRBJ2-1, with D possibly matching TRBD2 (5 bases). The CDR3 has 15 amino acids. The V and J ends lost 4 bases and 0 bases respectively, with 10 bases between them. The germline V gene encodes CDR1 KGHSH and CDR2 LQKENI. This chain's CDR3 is CASSRPGSSYNEQFF. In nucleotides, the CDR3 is TGTGCCAGCTCACGACCGGGGAGCTCCTACAATGAGCAGTTCTTC.

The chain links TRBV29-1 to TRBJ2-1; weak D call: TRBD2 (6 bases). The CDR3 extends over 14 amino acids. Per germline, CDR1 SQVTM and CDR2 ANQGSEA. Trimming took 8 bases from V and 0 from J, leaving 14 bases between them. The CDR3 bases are TGCAGCCATCTAGCGCCTAGCTCCTACAATGAGCAGTTCTTC. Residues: CSHLAPSSYNEQFF.

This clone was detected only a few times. Here the CDR3 reads CATGPGLEHILLDQPQHF. The CDR3 coding sequence is TGTGCCACGGGCCCGGGACTGGAACACATCCTACTGGATCAGCCCCAGCATTTT. This chain connects TRBV19 to TRBJ1-5; tentatively, D is TRBD1 (5 bases). The V gene's germline CDR1 is LNHDA and CDR2 SQIVND (reference sequence). Trimming stripped 10 bases from V and 5 bases from J, with 30 bases between. This CDR3 is built from 18 residues.

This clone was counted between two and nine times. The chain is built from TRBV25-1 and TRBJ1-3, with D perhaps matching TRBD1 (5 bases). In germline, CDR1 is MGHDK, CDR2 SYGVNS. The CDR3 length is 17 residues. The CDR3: CAAGGGKNLFSGNTIYF. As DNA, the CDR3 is TGTGCTGCGGGGGGGGGTAAAAACTTATTCTCTGGAAACACCATATATTTT.